Reported below is one T cell receptor beta chain. Per the study methods: Cell counts per sample came from amplifying reference gene primers. Some clones are missing from TCRdb's copy, which holds only in-frame ones; the method was immunoSEQ multiplex PCR. The V and J calls and clone size were taken over from that table, and D and trimming were inferred from the DNA. The table lists nearly 350,000 clones, almost 90% of them singletons. Trimming took 1 base from V and 9 from J; bases not matched to a gene: 8. This CDR3 comprises 15 residues. Per germline, CDR1 MNHNS and CDR2 SASEGT. Enrolment of Seattle patients took place during active infection, and they were followed longitudinally. These data come from a study of blood T cell repertoires in COVID-19. About the study: Spain, Italy and the United States supplied samples that represented acute and convalescent COVID-19. Nucleic acid was either cDNA or gDNA, and it came from T cells, B-cell-depleted T cells, or PBMCs.

This clonotype was obtained from a woman in her seventies with COVID-19, enrolled during active disease. The specimen was peripheral blood. This sequence joins TRBV6-1 and TRBJ2-1, with 8 bases aligning to TRBD2. The CDR3 nucleotides are TGTGCCAGCAGTGAAGAAGCGGGGGCCGCTTTTGAGCAGTTCTTC. Translating it yields CASSEEAGAAFEQFF.